These 30 T cell receptor beta chains originate from one sample sequenced in a study of control samples from healthy donors and cancer patients. Repertoires were generated with immunoSEQ multiplex PCR, while TCRdb's copy carries only in-frame clones and drops some. Of roughly 130,000 clones in the sample, 80% to 95% were seen once. Sequences were obtained from blood. The origin of the receptors is a man younger than 30 in good health.

This clone has only one observation. Written as DNA, the CDR3 is TGTGCCAGCCTGGAGACAACGAACACTGAAGCTTTCTTT. This sequence encodes CASLETTNTEAFF. The chain joins TRBV7-8 to TRBJ1-1; the D is unclear. Germline CDR1 SGHVS, CDR2 FQNEAQ. The germline V and J ends were trimmed by 8 bases and 1 base, with 11 bases remaining between them. This CDR3 has 13 amino acids.

This CDR3 reads CATSAGGSEQFF. The DNA for the CDR3 is TGTGCCACCAGTGCAGGGGGGAGTGAGCAGTTCTTC. This chain joins TRBV24-1 and TRBJ2-1; maybe TRBD1 (7 bases). The CDR3 spans 12 residues. Germline V gives CDR1 KGHDR, CDR2 SFDVKD. Trimming took off 5 bases at V and 9 bases at J, with 10 bases between the two ends.

The chain recombines TRBV23-1 with TRBJ2-7; 12 bases are a match to TRBD1. TRBV23-1 is treated as an ORF (open reading frame) with a function not yet certain. This CDR3 spans 16 amino acids. Germline trimming cut 2 bases from V and 5 bases from J; bases unmatched to any gene: 7. The CDR3 loop reads CASSQRDRGHRHEQYF. CDR3 nucleotides: TGCGCCAGCAGTCAACGGGACAGGGGGCATAGACACGAGCAGTACTTC.

V gene TRBV15 combines with J gene TRBJ2-7; D unclear. The germline V and J ends were trimmed by 0 bases and 4 bases, with 10 bases remaining between them. The CDR3 loop spans 14 amino acids. The germline CDR1 and CDR2 sequences are LNHNV and YYDKDF (reference sequence). CDR3: CATSRELQVYEQYF. The CDR3 region has the DNA TGTGCCACCAGCAGAGAGCTGCAGGTTTACGAGCAGTACTTC.

The gene calls are TRBV30 and TRBJ2-2, with TRBD1 as a possible D gene (6 bases). CDR1 is GTSNPN, CDR2 SVGIG, per germline (reference sequence). This CDR3 region has 15 residues. Between the trimmed V and J ends, which lost 1 base and 2 bases, there was a span of 11 bases. The chain's CDR3 is CAWSAGDSNTGELFF. CDR3 bases: TGTGCCTGGAGTGCAGGGGATAGTAACACCGGGGAGCTGTTTTTT.

This clone appeared a single time. This chain joins TRBV27 and TRBJ2-2; TRBD2 might be the D (7 bases). The CDR3 consists of 18 residues. The germline V gene has CDR1 MNHEY and CDR2 SMNVEV (reference sequence). Between the trimmed V and J ends, which lost 5 bases and 5 bases, there was a span of 24 bases. This chain's CDR3 is CASSPIRGGLPGTGELFF. For the CDR3, the DNA is TGTGCCAGCAGTCCAATAAGGGGGGGACTCCCGGGGACCGGGGAGCTGTTTTTT.

The CDR3: CASTLVKGLNTEAFF. In nucleotides, the CDR3 is TGTGCCAGCACCCTAGTAAAGGGGTTGAACACTGAAGCTTTCTTT. The chain uses TRBV7-9 and TRBJ1-1, with D perhaps matching TRBD1 (5 bases). Germline values: CDR1 SEHNR, CDR2 FQNEAQ (reference sequence). V lost 7 bases to trimming and J lost 0 bases, with 15 bases between them. The CDR3 length is 15 residues.

The chain employs TRBV4-1 and TRBJ2-3; D perhaps matches TRBD2 (6 bases). Germline CDR1 reads MGHRA; CDR2 reads YSYEKL. The V and J ends lost 4 bases and 5 bases respectively, with 16 bases between them. This CDR3 comprises 15 residues. The CDR3: CASSRGVFDGDTQYF. CDR3 nucleotide sequence: TGCGCCAGCAGCCGGGGGGTCTTTGACGGAGATACGCAGTATTTT.

In DNA form, the CDR3 reads TGTGCCAGCAAGGGGGCTAGCGAAGAAAACTCCTACGAGCAGTACGTC. It specifies CASKGASEENSYEQYV. The rearrangement joins TRBV6-6 to TRBJ2-7; a weak D match, TRBD1 (7 bases). Trimming stripped 7 bases from V and 0 bases from J, with 19 bases between. Germline CDR1 MNHNY, CDR2 SVGAGI (reference sequence). The CDR3 totals 16 residues.

The rearrangement joins TRBV28 to TRBJ1-6, with 12 positions matching TRBD1. Looked up from germline, CDR1 is MDHEN and CDR2 is SYDVKM. V lost 3 bases and J lost 8; bases outside the gene matches: 8. This CDR3 comprises 17 residues. In DNA form, the CDR3 reads TGTGCCAGCAGTTTTTTCGCCGGGACAGGGGGCCATTCACCCCTCCACTTT. Its protein is CASSFFAGTGGHSPLHF.

This clone was detected once. The rearrangement links TRBV19 to TRBJ1-4, with 10 bases lining up with TRBD1. The V and J ends lost 7 bases and 7 bases, in that order; junction bases with no gene match: 6. Germline V CDR1 and CDR2: LNHDA, SQIVND (reference sequence). The CDR3 is 14 amino acids. CDR3: CASTDRGQGEKLFF. The CDR3 nucleotides are TGTGCCAGTACCGACAGGGGGCAAGGTGAAAAACTGTTTTTT.

The chain combines TRBV6-5 with TRBJ2-3, with D perhaps matching TRBD1 or TRBD2 (6 bases each). This CDR3 region has 13 residues. Trimming shortened V by 6 bases and J by 1 base, and 8 bases separated the two germline ends. Looked up from germline, CDR1 is MNHEY and CDR2 is SVGAGI. Here the CDR3 reads CASRRGGTDTQYF. The CDR3 DNA reads as TGTGCCAGCAGGAGGGGGGGCACAGATACGCAGTATTTT.

The chain recombines TRBV7-2 with TRBJ2-3, with 8 bases fitting TRBD1. The CDR3 extends over 15 amino acids. V lost 3 bases and J lost 2; bases outside the gene matches: 4. CDR1 is SGHTA, CDR2 FQGNSA, per germline. Written as DNA, the CDR3 is TGTGCCAGCAGCTTTAGGGACAGGCTCACAGATACGCAGTATTTT. Its translation is CASSFRDRLTDTQYF.

The chain joins TRBV6-5 to TRBJ2-7; possible D gene TRBD2, 5 bases. Between the trimmed V and J ends, which lost 5 bases and 3 bases, there was a span of 8 bases. Germline V gene data show CDR1 as MNHEY and CDR2 as SVGAGI. This CDR3 has 12 amino acids. The CDR3 sequence is CASSPGGYEQYV. As DNA, the CDR3 is TGTGCCAGCAGTCCCGGAGGCTACGAGCAGTACGTC.

The chain uses TRBV13 and TRBJ1-2, with D perhaps matching TRBD1 (6 bases). V lost 4 bases and J 8 bases, leaving 11 bases between the germline ends. This CDR3 has 12 amino acids. Germline values: CDR1 PRHDT, CDR2 FYEKMQ (reference sequence). The CDR3 nucleotides read TGTGCCAGCAGCTCCCCCAGGGGAGGCTACACCTTC. Its translation is CASSSPRGGYTF.

The V gene is TRBV5-1, the J gene TRBJ2-7; D remains ambiguous. Trimming stripped 0 bases from V and 6 bases from J, with 7 bases between. The CDR3 consists of 12 residues. The germline gives CDR1 SGHRS, CDR2 YFSETQ. In DNA, the CDR3 is TGCGCCAGCAGCTTGGCGGGCAGCGAGCAGTACTTC. The encoded protein is CASSLAGSEQYF.

The gene calls are TRBV3-1 (or the pseudogene TRBV3-2) and TRBJ1-1, with D uncertain. The V gene lost 1 base and the J gene lost 6 bases, with 6 bases spanning the gap. This CDR3 has 12 residues. Germline V lookup: CDR1 LGHDT, CDR2 YNNKEL (reference sequence). CDR3 coding DNA: TGTGCCAGCAGCCAAGTAGAGTCTGAAGCTTTCTTT. This translates into CASSQVESEAFF.

This clone was seen only once. This sequence joins TRBV27 and TRBJ2-1, with 9 bases matching TRBD2. Germline CDR1 reads MNHEY; CDR2 reads SMNVEV (reference sequence). The CDR3 has 16 residues. J was trimmed by 6 bases and V by 5 bases; bases with no gene match: 11. CDR3 protein: CASSPIGTSHANEQFF. The CDR3 coding sequence is TGTGCCAGCAGTCCTATAGGGACTAGCCACGCCAATGAGCAGTTCTTC.

This clone occurred a few times. The chain uses TRBV6-4 and TRBJ2-3; 9 nucleotides line up with TRBD2. The CDR3 totals 16 residues. Germline CDR1 reads MRHNA; CDR2 reads SNTAGT. The V gene end was trimmed by 3 bases and the J gene end by 2 bases; junction bases not matched to a gene: 6. CDR3 in DNA: TGTGCCAGCAGTGAGGGCGGGGGGGCCCCCACAGATACGCAGTATTTT. Translation gives CASSEGGGAPTDTQYF.

V gene TRBV24-1 combines with J gene TRBJ2-1, with D possibly matching TRBD2 (6 bases). Germline lookup yields CDR1 KGHDR and CDR2 SFDVKD. The CDR3 sequence is 16 residues long. V gave up 1 base and J gave up 1 base, with 10 bases separating them. The CDR3 reads CATSDFSGRSYNEQFF. The CDR3, as DNA: TGTGCCACCAGTGATTTCTCGGGGAGGTCCTACAATGAGCAGTTCTTC.

The rearrangement links TRBV7-9 to TRBJ2-7, with 10 bases aligning to TRBD1. CDR1 and CDR2 (germline): SEHNR, FQNEAQ (reference sequence). This CDR3 contains 15 residues. The V and J ends lost 5 bases and 4 bases, in that order; junction bases with no gene match: 8. Written as DNA, the CDR3 is TGTGCCAGCAGCCAGAAGAGGGACAGGGGTTACGAGCAGTACTTC. This translates into CASSQKRDRGYEQYF. The variable domain in full, completed from reference TRBV7-9 and TRBJ2-7, reads DTGVSQNPRHKITKRGQNVTFRCDPISEHNRLYWYRQTLGQGPEFLTYFQNEAQLEKSRLLSDRFSAERPKGSFSTLEIQRTEQGDSAMYLCASSQKRDRGYEQYFGPGTRLTVT.

This clone has a handful of counts. This chain's CDR3 is CASSERGDRDGYTF. The CDR3 DNA follows: TGTGCCAGCAGTGAACGAGGAGACAGGGACGGCTACACCTTC. The chain links TRBV6-1 to TRBJ1-2; 7 nucleotides line up with TRBD1. V lost 2 bases to trimming and J lost 8 bases; unmatched junction nucleotides: 8. CDR3 size: 14 residues. The germline CDR1 and CDR2 sequences are MNHNS and SASEGT.

This clone came up once. J is TRBJ2-1 and V is TRBV2; 9 nucleotides align to TRBD2. This CDR3 is 15 amino acids long. The V and J ends lost 6 bases and 3 bases, in that order; junction bases with no gene match: 6. CDR1 and CDR2 from the germline V gene are SNHLY and FYNNEI. CDR3 amino acids: CASRALAGLYNEQFF. The CDR3 nucleotides are TGTGCCAGCAGGGCGCTAGCGGGACTCTACAATGAGCAGTTCTTC.

In DNA, the CDR3 is TGTGCCAGCAGTTACTCCCCCGGACTAGCGGGAGATACGCAGTATTTT. Amino acid sequence: CASSYSPGLAGDTQYF. This chain uses TRBV6-5 with TRBJ2-3, with TRBD2 matching over 11 bases. The CDR3 covers 16 residues. V dropped 0 bases and J dropped 5; count of bases not matched to a gene: 4. In germline, CDR1 is MNHEY, CDR2 SVGAGI.

The chain has TRBV12-5 and TRBJ1-1, with D maybe TRBD1 (5 bases). The V end lost 6 bases, the J end lost 0 bases, and 11 bases lay between the germline ends. Germline loops: CDR1 LGHNT, CDR2 FRNRAP. The CDR3 length is 14 residues. The CDR3 sequence: CASGLTVLNTEAFF. The CDR3, as DNA: TGTGCTAGTGGCCTGACAGTTCTGAACACTGAAGCTTTCTTT.

The CDR3 loop is CASKVRVGTEAFF. In DNA, the CDR3 is TGTGCCAGCAAAGTCAGGGTGGGGACTGAAGCTTTCTTT. The V gene is TRBV2, the J gene TRBJ1-1; D may be TRBD1 (5 bases). The CDR3 has 13 residues. CDR1 is SNHLY and CDR2 is FYNNEI in the germline V gene. Trimming pared 7 bases from V and 5 bases from J, leaving 14 bases between.

The chain employs TRBV27 and TRBJ1-1, with D perhaps matching TRBD1 (5 bases). CDR1 and CDR2 from the germline V gene are MNHEY and SMNVEV (reference sequence). V was shortened by 6 bases and J by 3 bases, with 11 bases between the two germline ends. This CDR3 has 13 amino acids. CDR3 nucleotide sequence: TGTGCCAGCAGCAGGGCGGTGGACACTGAAGCTTTCTTT. It is translated as CASSRAVDTEAFF.

The rearrangement uses TRBV5-6 and TRBJ1-1, with D uncertain. Germline V gene lookup returns CDR1 SGHDT and CDR2 YYEEEE. The CDR3 is 13 amino acids. Trimming took off 4 bases at V and 4 bases at J, with 11 bases between the two ends. CDR3 coding DNA: TGTGCCAGCAGCCGGACCAGACTCACTGAAGCTTTCTTT. It translates to CASSRTRLTEAFF.

The sample holds one count of this clone. This chain links TRBV2 with TRBJ2-7; maybe TRBD1 (5 bases). Germline V gene sequence: CDR1 SNHLY, CDR2 FYNNEI. Trimming took 4 bases from V and 3 from J, leaving 10 bases between them. CDR3 length: 13 amino acids. The CDR3 protein is CASSVNQGYEQYF. The CDR3 nucleotides read TGTGCCAGCAGTGTAAACCAGGGCTACGAGCAGTACTTC.

The CDR3 DNA sequence: TGCGCCAGCAGCTTGGACAGGAATAATTCACCCCTCCACTTT. Amino acid sequence: CASSLDRNNSPLHF. The chain couples TRBV5-1 to TRBJ1-6; D may be TRBD1 (5 bases). Germline CDR1 reads SGHRS; CDR2 reads YFSETQ. CDR3 length equals 14 residues. V was clipped by 0 bases and J by 5 bases, with 6 bases between them.